This T cell receptor beta chain was observed in a study of PD-1 blockade in classical Hodgkin lymphoma. Germline CDR1 MNHNS, CDR2 SASEGT. V lost 4 bases and J 13 bases, leaving 17 bases between the germline ends. The CDR3 is 13 residues long. The table came from immunoSEQ multiplex PCR; TCRdb's copy has only in-frame clones and leaves some out. The repertoire includes 15,000 to 20,000 clones, approximately 87% of them detected once, and just over 2.5% sits in the top ten. The sample's time point: cycle 4 day 1 (C4D1), after less than 7 weeks of nivolumab. Each patient experienced a relapse that followed autologous stem cell transplantation, and brentuximab vedotin exposure varied. Magnetic depletion of unwanted cells isolated CD4+ T cells from thawed PBMCs.

This chain joins TRBV6-1 and TRBJ2-4; D possibly uses TRBD1 or TRBD2 (6 bases each). The clonotype comes from a human donor with classical Hodgkin lymphoma. This specimen was CD4+ T cells from blood, taken before the fourth cycle of nivolumab. The CDR3 loop is CASSGGLGGSQYF. The CDR3, as DNA: TGTGCCAGCAGTGGAGGATTAGGGGGGTCCCAGTACTTC.